The present TCR beta chain was sequenced within a study of blood T cell repertoires in COVID-19 (dated by TCRdb to 2018 to 2021). In the study overall: The collaborator samples originated in the United States, Italy and Spain and spanned the acute and convalescent phases of COVID-19. The material from the prospective study consisted of cDNA or gDNA derived from T cells, B-cell-depleted T cells, or PBMCs. Deeply sampled blood TCRbeta repertoires from subjects exposed to, actively infected with, or recovered from COVID-19 were included in the dataset. A freely available public database, intended as a resource for researchers studying the immune response to SARS-CoV-2, is where the repertoires were released. The samples were drawn from two sources: the first 160 participants of the ongoing ImmuneRACE study, and over 950 subjects contributed by 6 global collaborators. Nearly every sample came with metadata listing a de-identified subject ID, COVID-19 status, age in years and sex. Where available, HLA class I and class II types were obtained from metadata supplied by the sample provider rather than from assay-based typing. The investigation overall reported the following: Clinical and demographic metadata were provided uncurated, with the amount varying by source and participant.

At one collaborating source in Seattle, patients were enrolled during active infection and were followed longitudinally through the course of disease. Each collaborating institution followed its own protocols to collect whole blood in K2EDTA tubes. For TCRbeta analysis, collaborators shipped samples as frozen whole blood, isolated PBMCs, or DNA extracted from either of those sample types. TCRbeta CDR3 regions were amplified from genomic DNA by means of the immunoSEQ Assay, a bias-controlled multiplex PCR. Regarding the original processing steps: Within the assay, amplification of reference gene primers was used to estimate how many nucleated cells each sample contained. To quantify the absolute abundance of each unique TCRbeta CDR3 rearrangement, sequence reads were collapsed and filtered. Productive Simpson clonality was computed per sample as the square root of Simpson's diversity index over productive rearrangements. TCRdb carries this immuneACCESS record with in-frame sequences only. Its versions omit some clonotypes, under half of them owing to an unresolved V gene in the studies checked, with the rest unexplained. The DNA gave D and trimming, while V, J and clone size come from that table. Within this sample are some 290,000 clones, with 80% to 90% of them counted one time only. The ten largest clones add up to roughly 12% of the sample.

Points on this clone: The antigen it recognizes is unknown. The input lacks base qualities; no much larger clone sits a single base away.

Unmatched junction bases come to 10, with V trimmed by 4 bases and J by 7 bases. The germline V gene (reference sequence) specifies SGHNT as CDR1 and YYREEE as CDR2. Reading from cysteine to phenylalanine, the CDR3 counts 15 amino acids. Solely the CDR3 DNA is kept, with 45 bases framed from the first base. This sequence was found in a woman under 40 with COVID-19, enrolled during active disease. The rearrangement combines TRBV5-4 with TRBJ2-2; 7 bases in between match TRBD2. Sequencing input: peripheral blood. The DNA reads TGTGCCAGCAGCCCTGGGGGGGTTGAGAGCGGGGAGCTGTTTTTT. Its product reads: CASSPGGVESGELFF.